This T cell receptor (beta chain) was obtained from a study of T cell changes during pregnancy in multiple sclerosis. The ends lost 7 bases at V and 7 bases at J; junction bases unmatched: 9. The germline V gene has CDR1 MNHEY and CDR2 SVGAGI. This CDR3 region has 13 residues. Generated by immunoSEQ multiplex PCR, the TCRdb table keeps only in-frame clones and is missing some. The repertoire includes some 69,000 clones, around nine tenths of them detected once, and approximately 2% sits in the top ten. This clone was seen a handful of times. This specimen consisted of peripheral blood, obtained in the second trimester of pregnancy. This clonotype was sampled from a female donor in good health, enrolled as a control in a pregnancy study. This rearrangement joins TRBV6-5 to TRBJ1-1; the match to TRBD1 covers 7 bases. CDR3 coding DNA: TGTGCCAGCACCTCCAACAGGGGCCTTGAAGCTTTCTTT. This sequence encodes CASTSNRGLEAFF.